This TCR beta chain is from a study of shared clonotypes between healthy human individuals. The ends lost 6 bases at V and 9 bases at J; junction bases unmatched: 9. Germline CDR1 and CDR2: SEHNR and FQNEAQ (reference sequence). This CDR3 is 15 amino acids long. This clone was seen at least ten times. A split of CD4+ cells into CD45RA+ naive and CD45RA-negative memory subsets was performed. The table came from immunoSEQ multiplex PCR; TCRdb's copy has only in-frame clones and leaves some out. The sample lists about 1 million clones, around 74% occurring once. The origin of this receptor is a man aged 18 to 30 in good health. The sample taken for sequencing was memory CD4+ T cells sorted from blood. Specified subset: CD45RA-negative fraction. V and J are TRBV7-9 and TRBJ1-6; 9 nucleotides agree with TRBD1. The CDR3 nucleotides read TGTGCCAGCAGTCCACTCGGGACAGGGCCTTCACCCCTCCACTTT. Translating it yields CASSPLGTGPSPLHF.